This T cell receptor (beta chain) emerged from a study of Graves' ophthalmopathy and Graves' hyperthyroidism. Only a few counts were recorded for this clonotype. Germline CDR1 and CDR2: ENHRY and SYGVKD. V dropped 6 bases and J dropped 2; count of bases not matched to a gene: 9. This CDR3 has 16 amino acids. From RNA, the CDR3 regions of TCR beta chains were amplified and sequenced. The first-round RT-PCR employed HTBI primers together with the Qiagen OneStep RT-PCR kit. A multiplex PCR was then performed as the second round. MiXCR, run by TCRdb on the multiplex PCR reads, gives a single entry per CDR3 protein. Altogether about 740,000 distinct CDR3 sequences are present, roughly 40% being singletons, with the ten largest covering 44%.

The V call is TRBV10-3, the J call TRBJ2-7, with TRBD2 matching over 11 bases. Sequenced: peripheral blood. This receptor was taken from an adult man with Graves' ophthalmopathy. The CDR3, as DNA: TGTGCCATCAGCGACCTCCTAGCGGGAGGAGCCTACGAGCAGTACTTC. Its protein is CAISDLLAGGAYEQYF.